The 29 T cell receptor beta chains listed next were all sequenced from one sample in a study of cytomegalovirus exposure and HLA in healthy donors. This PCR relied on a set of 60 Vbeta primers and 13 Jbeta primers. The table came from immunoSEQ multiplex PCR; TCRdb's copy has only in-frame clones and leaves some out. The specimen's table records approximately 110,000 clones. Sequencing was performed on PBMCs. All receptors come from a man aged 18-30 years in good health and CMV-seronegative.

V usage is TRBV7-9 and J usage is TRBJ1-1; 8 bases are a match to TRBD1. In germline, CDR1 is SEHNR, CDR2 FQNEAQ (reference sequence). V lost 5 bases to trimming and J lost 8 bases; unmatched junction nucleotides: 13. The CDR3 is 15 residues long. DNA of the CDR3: TGTGCCAGCAGCCCCTCCGGAGGACAGGGCTTCGAAGCTTTCTTT. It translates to CASSPSGGQGFEAFF.

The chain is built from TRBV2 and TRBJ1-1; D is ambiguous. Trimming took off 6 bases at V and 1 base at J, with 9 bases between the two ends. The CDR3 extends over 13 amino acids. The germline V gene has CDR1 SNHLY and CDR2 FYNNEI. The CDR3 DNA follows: TGTGCCAGCAGGCCTACCTGGAACACTGAAGCTTTCTTT. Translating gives CASRPTWNTEAFF.

CDR3 nucleotide sequence: TGTGCCAGCAGCTCTTGGACAGGGGGGGTCACTGAAGCTTTCTTT. The encoded protein is CASSSWTGGVTEAFF. The V call is TRBV7-2, the J call TRBJ1-1, with 10 bases lining up with TRBD1. This CDR3 spans 15 amino acids. Germline V gene sequence: CDR1 SGHTA, CDR2 FQGNSA. Trimming took 4 bases from V and 4 from J; bases not matched to a gene: 6.

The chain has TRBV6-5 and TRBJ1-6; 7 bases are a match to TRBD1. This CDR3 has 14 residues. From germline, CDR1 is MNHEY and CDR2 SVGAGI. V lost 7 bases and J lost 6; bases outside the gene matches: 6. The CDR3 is CASMRDSFNSPLHF. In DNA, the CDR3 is TGTGCCAGCATGCGGGACAGCTTTAATTCACCCCTCCACTTT.

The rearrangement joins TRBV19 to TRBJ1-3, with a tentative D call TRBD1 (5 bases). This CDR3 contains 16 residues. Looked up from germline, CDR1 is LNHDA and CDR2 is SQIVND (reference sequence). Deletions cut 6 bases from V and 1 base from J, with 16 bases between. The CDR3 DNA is TGTGCCAGTAGCCACACTTCCGACAGATCTGGAAACACCATATATTTT. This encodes CASSHTSDRSGNTIYF.

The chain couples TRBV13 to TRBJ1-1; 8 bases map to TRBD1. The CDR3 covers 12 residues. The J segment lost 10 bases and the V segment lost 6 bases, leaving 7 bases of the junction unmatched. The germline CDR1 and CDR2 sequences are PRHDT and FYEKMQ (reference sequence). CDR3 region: CASSSGTGRAFF. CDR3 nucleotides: TGTGCCAGCAGTTCCGGGACAGGACGAGCTTTCTTT.

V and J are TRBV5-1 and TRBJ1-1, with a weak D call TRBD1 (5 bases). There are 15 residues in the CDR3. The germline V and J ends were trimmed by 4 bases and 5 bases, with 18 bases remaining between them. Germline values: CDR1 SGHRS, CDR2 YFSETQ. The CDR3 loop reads CASSLLASGGTEAFF. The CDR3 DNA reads TGCGCCAGCAGCCTACTGGCCTCTGGGGGGACTGAAGCTTTCTTT. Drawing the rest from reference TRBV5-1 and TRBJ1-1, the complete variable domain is KAGVTQTPRYLIKTRGQQVTLSCSPISGHRSVSWYQQTPGQGLQFLFEYFSETQRNKGNFPGRFSGRQFSNSRSEMNVSTLELGDSALYLCASSLLASGGTEAFFGQGTRLTVV.

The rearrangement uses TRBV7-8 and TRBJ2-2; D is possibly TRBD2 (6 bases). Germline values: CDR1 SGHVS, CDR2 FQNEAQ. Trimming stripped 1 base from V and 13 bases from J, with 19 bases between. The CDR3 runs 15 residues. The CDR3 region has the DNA TGTGCCAGCAGCTTAGGGCGGGAAGGCCGGGGAGGGCTGTTTTTT. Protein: CASSLGREGRGGLFF.

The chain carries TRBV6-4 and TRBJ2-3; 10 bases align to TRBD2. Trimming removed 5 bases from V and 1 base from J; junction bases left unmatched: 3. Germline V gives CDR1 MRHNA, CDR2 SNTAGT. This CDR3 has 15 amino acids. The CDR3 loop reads CASSFLAGGTDTQYF. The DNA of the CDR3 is TGTGCCAGCAGTTTTCTAGCGGGGGGCACAGATACGCAGTATTTT.

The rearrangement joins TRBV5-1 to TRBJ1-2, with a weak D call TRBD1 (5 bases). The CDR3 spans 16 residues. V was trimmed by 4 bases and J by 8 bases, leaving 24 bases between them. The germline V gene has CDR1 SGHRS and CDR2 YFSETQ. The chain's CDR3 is CASSLTFRRGGEGYTF. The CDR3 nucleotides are TGCGCCAGCAGCCTGACCTTTCGTCGGGGAGGGGAGGGCTACACCTTC.

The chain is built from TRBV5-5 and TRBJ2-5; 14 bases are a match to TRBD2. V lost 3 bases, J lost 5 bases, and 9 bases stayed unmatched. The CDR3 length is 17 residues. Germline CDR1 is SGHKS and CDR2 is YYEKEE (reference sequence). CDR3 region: CASSWTGTSGGDETQYF. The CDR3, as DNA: TGTGCCAGCAGCTGGACCGGGACTAGCGGGGGAGACGAGACCCAGTACTTC.

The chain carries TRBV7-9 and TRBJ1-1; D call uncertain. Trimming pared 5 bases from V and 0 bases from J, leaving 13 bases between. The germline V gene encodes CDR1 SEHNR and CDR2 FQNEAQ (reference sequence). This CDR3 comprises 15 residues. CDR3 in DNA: TGTGCCAGCAGCCCCTCCACGGGGTTGAACACTGAAGCTTTCTTT. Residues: CASSPSTGLNTEAFF. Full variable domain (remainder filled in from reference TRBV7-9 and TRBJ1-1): DTGVSQNPRHKITKRGQNVTFRCDPISEHNRLYWYRQTLGQGPEFLTYFQNEAQLEKSRLLSDRFSAERPKGSFSTLEIQRTEQGDSAMYLCASSPSTGLNTEAFFGQGTRLTVV.

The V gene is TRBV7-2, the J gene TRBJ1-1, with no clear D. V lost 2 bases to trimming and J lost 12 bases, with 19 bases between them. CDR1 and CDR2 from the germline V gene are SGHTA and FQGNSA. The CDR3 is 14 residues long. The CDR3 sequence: CASSLTEVREVPFF. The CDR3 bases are TGTGCCAGCAGCTTAACAGAAGTTCGGGAAGTCCCTTTCTTT.

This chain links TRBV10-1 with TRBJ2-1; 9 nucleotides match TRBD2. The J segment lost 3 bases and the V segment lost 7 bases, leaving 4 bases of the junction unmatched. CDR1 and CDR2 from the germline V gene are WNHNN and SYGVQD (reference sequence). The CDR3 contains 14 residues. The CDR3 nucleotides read TGCGCCAGCATGAGTAGCGGGAGCTACAATGAGCAGTTCTTC. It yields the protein CASMSSGSYNEQFF.

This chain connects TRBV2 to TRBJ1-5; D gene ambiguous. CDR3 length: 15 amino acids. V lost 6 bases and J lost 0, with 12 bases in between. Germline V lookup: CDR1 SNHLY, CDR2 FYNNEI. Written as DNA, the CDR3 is TGTGCCAGCAGGGAGAGGGTATATAGCAATCAGCCCCAGCATTTT. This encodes CASRERVYSNQPQHF.

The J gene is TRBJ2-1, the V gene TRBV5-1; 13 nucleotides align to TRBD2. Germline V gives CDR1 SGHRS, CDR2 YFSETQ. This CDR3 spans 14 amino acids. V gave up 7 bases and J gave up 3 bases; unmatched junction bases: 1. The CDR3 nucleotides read TGCGCCAGCCGACTAGCGGGGGGCTACAATGAGCAGTTCTTC. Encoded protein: CASRLAGGYNEQFF.

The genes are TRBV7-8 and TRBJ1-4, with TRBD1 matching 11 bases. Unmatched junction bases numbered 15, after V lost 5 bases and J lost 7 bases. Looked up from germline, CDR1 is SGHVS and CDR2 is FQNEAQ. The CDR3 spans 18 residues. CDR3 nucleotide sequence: TGTGCCAGCAGCGCGCGGACAGGGGGCACAATGAGGGGTGAAAAACTGTTTTTT. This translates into CASSARTGGTMRGEKLFF.

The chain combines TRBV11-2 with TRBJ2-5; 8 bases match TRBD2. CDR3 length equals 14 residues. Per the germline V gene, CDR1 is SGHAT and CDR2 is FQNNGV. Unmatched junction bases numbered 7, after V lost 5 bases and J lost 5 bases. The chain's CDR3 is CASSTRLARETQYF. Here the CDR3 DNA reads TGTGCCAGCAGCACCCGACTAGCGCGGGAGACCCAGTACTTC.

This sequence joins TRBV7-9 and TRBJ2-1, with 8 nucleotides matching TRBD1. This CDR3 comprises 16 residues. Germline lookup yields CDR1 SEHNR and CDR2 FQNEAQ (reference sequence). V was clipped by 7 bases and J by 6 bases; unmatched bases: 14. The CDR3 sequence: CASNFGDRGRINEQFF. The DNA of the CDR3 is TGTGCCAGCAACTTTGGAGACAGGGGAAGGATCAATGAGCAGTTCTTC.

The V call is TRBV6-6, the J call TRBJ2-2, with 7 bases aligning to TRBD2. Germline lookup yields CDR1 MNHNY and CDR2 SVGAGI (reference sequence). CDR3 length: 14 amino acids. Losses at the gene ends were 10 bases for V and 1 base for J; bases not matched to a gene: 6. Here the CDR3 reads CAIREEMNTGELFF. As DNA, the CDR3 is TGTGCCATCCGGGAGGAGATGAACACCGGGGAGCTGTTTTTT.

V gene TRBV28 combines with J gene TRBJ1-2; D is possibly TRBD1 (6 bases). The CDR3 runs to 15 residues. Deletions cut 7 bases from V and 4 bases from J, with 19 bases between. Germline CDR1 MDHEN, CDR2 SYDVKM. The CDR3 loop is CASTTGGKGGYGYTF. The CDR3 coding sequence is TGTGCCAGCACTACCGGGGGGAAAGGGGGCTATGGCTACACCTTC.

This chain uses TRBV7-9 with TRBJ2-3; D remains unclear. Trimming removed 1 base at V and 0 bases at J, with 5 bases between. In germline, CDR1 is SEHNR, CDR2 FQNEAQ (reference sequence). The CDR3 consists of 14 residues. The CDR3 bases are TGTGCCAGCAGCTTAGTAGCCAGCACAGATACGCAGTATTTT. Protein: CASSLVASTDTQYF.

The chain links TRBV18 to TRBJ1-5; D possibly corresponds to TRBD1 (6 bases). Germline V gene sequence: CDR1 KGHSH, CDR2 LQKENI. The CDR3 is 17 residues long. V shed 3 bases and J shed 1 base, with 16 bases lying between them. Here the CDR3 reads CASSPFTQGGSNQPQHF. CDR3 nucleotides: TGTGCCAGCTCACCGTTCACACAGGGTGGAAGCAATCAGCCCCAGCATTTT.

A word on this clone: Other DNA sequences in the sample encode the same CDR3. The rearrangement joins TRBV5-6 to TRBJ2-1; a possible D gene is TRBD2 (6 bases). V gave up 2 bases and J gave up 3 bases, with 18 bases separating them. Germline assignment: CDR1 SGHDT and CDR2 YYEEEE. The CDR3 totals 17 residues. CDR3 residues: CASSLSASGFYYNEQFF. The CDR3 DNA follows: TGTGCCAGCAGCTTATCCGCCAGCGGGTTTTACTACAATGAGCAGTTCTTC. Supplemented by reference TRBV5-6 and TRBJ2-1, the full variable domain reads DAGVTQSPTHLIKTRGQQVTLRCSPKSGHDTVSWYQQALGQGPQFIFQYYEEEERQRGNFPDRFSGHQFPNYSSELNVNALLLGDSALYLCASSLSASGFYYNEQFFGPGTRLTVL.

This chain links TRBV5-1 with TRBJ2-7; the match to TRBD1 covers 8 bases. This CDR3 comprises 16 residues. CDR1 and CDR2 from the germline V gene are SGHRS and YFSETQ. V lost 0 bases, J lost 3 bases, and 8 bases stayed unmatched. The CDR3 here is CASSLDGQGPFYEQYF. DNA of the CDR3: TGCGCCAGCAGCTTGGATGGACAGGGCCCTTTCTACGAGCAGTACTTC.

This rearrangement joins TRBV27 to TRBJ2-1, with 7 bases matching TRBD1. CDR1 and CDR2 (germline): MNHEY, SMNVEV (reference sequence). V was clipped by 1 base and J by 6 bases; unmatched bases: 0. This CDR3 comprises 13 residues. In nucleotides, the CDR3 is TGTGCCAGCAGTTTATGGGACAGCAATGAGCAGTTCTTC. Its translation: CASSLWDSNEQFF.

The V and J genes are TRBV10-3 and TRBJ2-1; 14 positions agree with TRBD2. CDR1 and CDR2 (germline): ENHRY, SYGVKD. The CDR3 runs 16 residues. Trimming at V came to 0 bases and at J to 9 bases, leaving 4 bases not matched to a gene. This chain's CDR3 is CAISESGTSGSGEQFF. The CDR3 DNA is TGTGCCATCAGTGAGTCCGGGACTAGCGGGAGTGGTGAGCAGTTCTTC.

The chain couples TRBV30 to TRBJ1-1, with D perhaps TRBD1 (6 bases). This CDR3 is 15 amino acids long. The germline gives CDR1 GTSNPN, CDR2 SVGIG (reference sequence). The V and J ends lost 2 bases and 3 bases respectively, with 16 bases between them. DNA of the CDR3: TGTGCCTGGAGTCCCTTACAGGGACGGGACACTGAAGCTTTCTTT. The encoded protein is CAWSPLQGRDTEAFF.

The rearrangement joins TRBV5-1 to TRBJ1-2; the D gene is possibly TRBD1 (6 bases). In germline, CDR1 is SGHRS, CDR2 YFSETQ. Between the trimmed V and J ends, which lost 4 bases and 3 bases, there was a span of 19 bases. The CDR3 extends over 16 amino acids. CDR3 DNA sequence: TGCGCCAGCAGCGAACAGGCCGGGACATGGGACTATGGCTACACCTTC. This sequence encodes CASSEQAGTWDYGYTF.